The T cell receptor beta chain described here comes from a study of T cell responses to AZD1222 COVID-19 vaccine. The protocol was immunoSEQ multiplex PCR, while the TCRdb copy is restricted to in-frame clones and leaves out a portion. Among some 150,000 clones listed, 70% to 90% were seen once. On this clone: The antigen remains unidentified.

This CDR3 contains 11 residues. The V gene's germline CDR1 is DFQATT and CDR2 SNEGSKA (reference sequence). V was trimmed by 1 base and J by 9 bases, leaving 9 bases between them. The study's findings and limits: Among spike-specific TCRs, nearly half reportedly target unmutated variant regions. Sampling that yielded the repertoires occurred only after the peak T cell response.

This specimen consisted of peripheral blood, obtained on day 0 of AZD1222 vaccination. This rearrangement joins TRBV20-1 to TRBJ1-1; D ambiguous. The clonotype originates from an adult in good health. CDR3 protein: CSARVGDQAFF. The CDR3, as DNA: TGCAGTGCTAGAGTGGGCGACCAAGCTTTCTTT.